What follows are 29 T cell receptor beta chains derived from one specimen sequenced in a study of T cell responses to AZD1222 COVID-19 vaccine. The repertoire was sequenced with immunoSEQ multiplex PCR; TCRdb's copy has only in-frame clones and lacks some. The table lists more than 85,000 clones, more than 70% of them singletons. The sequences come from peripheral blood, collected on day 0 of AZD1222 vaccination. The receptors stem from an adult in good health.

The CDR3 DNA reads as TGTGCCACCAGTCTGGACTCGCGTCAGCCCCAGCATTTT. It translates to CATSLDSRQPQHF. V gene TRBV24-1 combines with J gene TRBJ1-5, with D unclear. Trimming took 6 bases from V and 6 from J, leaving 11 bases between them. The length of the CDR3 is 13 residues. Germline CDR1 is KGHDR and CDR2 is SFDVKD.

The CDR3 DNA reads as TGCAGTGCGTCTAGCGGAGATACGCAGTATTTT. This codes for CSASSGDTQYF. This chain connects TRBV20-1 to TRBJ2-3; 7 positions agree with TRBD2. With 6 bases clipped from V and 5 bases from J, the junction kept 2 bases outside the gene matches. CDR3 length equals 11 residues. The germline V gene has CDR1 DFQATT and CDR2 SNEGSKA (reference sequence).

This chain links TRBV27 with TRBJ2-1; D is uncertain. Germline V gene sequence: CDR1 MNHEY, CDR2 SMNVEV (reference sequence). This CDR3 region has 15 residues. V lost 5 bases to trimming and J lost 0 bases, with 11 bases between them. CDR3 region: CASSVRRRSYNEQFF. The CDR3 nucleotides read TGTGCCAGCAGTGTCCGACGGCGCTCCTACAATGAGCAGTTCTTC.

This sequence joins TRBV7-9 and TRBJ1-2; the match to TRBD1 covers 8 bases. The CDR3 spans 14 residues. Germline V gives CDR1 SEHNR, CDR2 FQNEAQ (reference sequence). Germline trimming cut 6 bases from V and 3 bases from J; bases unmatched to any gene: 6. The DNA of the CDR3 is TGTGCCAGCAGAACAAACAGGGGGGACTATGGCTACACCTTC. Its protein product is CASRTNRGDYGYTF.

V gene TRBV24-1 combines with J gene TRBJ2-3, with 10 bases fitting TRBD2. The germline V gene has CDR1 KGHDR and CDR2 SFDVKD. Germline trimming cut 9 bases from V and 3 bases from J; bases unmatched to any gene: 2. The CDR3 runs to 13 residues. CDR3 sequence (DNA): TGTGCCACCGCTAGCGGGGGTACAGATACGCAGTATTTT. Its protein is CATASGGTDTQYF.

The V call is TRBV5-4, the J call TRBJ2-1; D possibly corresponds to TRBD1 (6 bases). Germline CDR1 and CDR2: SGHNT and YYREEE (reference sequence). CDR3 length: 15 residues. V was clipped by 3 bases and J by 8 bases, with 18 bases between them. CDR3 residues: CASSWPGPPGDEQFF. CDR3 DNA sequence: TGTGCCAGCAGCTGGCCGGGACCCCCAGGGGATGAGCAGTTCTTC.

The chain carries TRBV5-4 and TRBJ2-7; 10 nucleotides agree with TRBD1. The V gene's germline CDR1 is SGHNT and CDR2 YYREEE (reference sequence). The CDR3 runs to 15 residues. After removal of 3 bases from V and 7 bases from J, the junction contained 10 bases not matched to a gene. This CDR3 reads CASSWLGQGTGEQYF. CDR3 nucleotides: TGTGCCAGCAGCTGGTTGGGACAGGGGACGGGGGAGCAGTACTTC.

The chain has TRBV7-8 and TRBJ1-3; 7 positions agree with TRBD1. This CDR3 contains 15 residues. The J segment lost 0 bases and the V segment lost 6 bases, leaving 5 bases of the junction unmatched. Germline CDR1 is SGHVS and CDR2 is FQNEAQ. In DNA form, the CDR3 reads TGTGCCAGCAGAATCGGGACAGCCTCTGGAAACACCATATATTTT. It codes for CASRIGTASGNTIYF.

The CDR3 is CASSLARFPKAEAFF. For the CDR3, the DNA is TGTGCCAGCAGCTTAGCGCGGTTCCCTAAAGCCGAAGCTTTCTTT. The chain joins TRBV7-9 to TRBJ1-1; D remains unclear. The length of the CDR3 is 15 residues. CDR1 and CDR2 (germline): SEHNR, FQNEAQ (reference sequence). V was shortened by 0 bases and J by 8 bases, with 16 bases between the two germline ends.

The chain couples TRBV6-1 to TRBJ2-7, with 8 nucleotides matching TRBD2. Per the germline V gene, CDR1 is MNHNS and CDR2 is SASEGT. V lost 3 bases and J lost 0; bases outside the gene matches: 10. This CDR3 has 17 residues. The CDR3 region is CASSDRRAGGHSYEQYF. The CDR3 DNA reads as TGTGCCAGCAGTGATAGGCGGGCGGGGGGCCACTCCTACGAGCAGTACTTC.

The V gene is TRBV11-3, the J gene TRBJ1-6, with 12 bases lining up with TRBD1. This CDR3 comprises 18 residues. Germline values: CDR1 SGHNT, CDR2 YENEEA. After removal of 1 base from V and 11 bases from J, the junction contained 12 bases not matched to a gene. CDR3 loop: CASSLVSPGQGASAPLHF. DNA of the CDR3: TGTGCCAGCAGCTTAGTGTCCCCGGGACAGGGGGCCTCGGCACCCCTCCACTTT.

To note about this clone: This CDR3 fails to terminate in the conserved phenylalanine or tryptophan, so it likely reflects a read error. The DNA is left out, because the CDR3 cannot be placed on it with certainty; the CDR3 is given as TCRdb lists it. The genes are TRBV10-1 and TRBJ1-2; the table's D call, TRBD1, has no DNA check behind it. Per the germline V gene, CDR1 is WNHNN and CDR2 is SYGVQD (reference sequence). From its first to its last residue, the CDR3 has 11 amino acids. CDR3 sequence reads: CASSGSTGPRG.

V is TRBV7-2 and J is TRBJ2-1; D is perhaps TRBD2 (5 bases). The CDR3 has 14 residues. From germline, CDR1 is SGHTA and CDR2 FQGNSA. The V gene lost 4 bases and the J gene lost 4 bases, with 11 bases spanning the gap. CDR3 coding DNA: TGTGCCAGCAGCTCACTAGGGATTTACAATGAGCAGTTCTTC. As protein: CASSSLGIYNEQFF.

The chain has TRBV6-1 and TRBJ2-3; D call uncertain. V was shortened by 3 bases and J by 2 bases, with 9 bases between the two germline ends. CDR3 length: 14 residues. CDR1 is MNHNS, CDR2 SASEGT, per germline. This CDR3 is CASSEGQNTDTQYF. CDR3 sequence (DNA): TGTGCCAGCAGTGAGGGCCAGAACACAGATACGCAGTATTTT.

This rearrangement joins TRBV5-6 to TRBJ2-3; TRBD2 might be the D (6 bases). The germline V and J ends were trimmed by 5 bases and 1 base, with 11 bases remaining between them. Germline CDR1 reads SGHDT; CDR2 reads YYEEEE. The CDR3 is 14 residues long. The CDR3 coding sequence is TGTGCCAGCAGACTGGGGGGTGGCACAGATACGCAGTATTTT. It codes for CASRLGGGTDTQYF.

The chain uses TRBV27 and TRBJ1-2; 10 nucleotides line up with TRBD1. J gave up 4 bases and V 4 bases, and 18 bases lay outside the gene matches. CDR1 is MNHEY and CDR2 is SMNVEV in the germline V gene (reference sequence). CDR3 length equals 19 residues. The CDR3 protein is CASSYRGQGPDHLGYGYTF. CDR3 DNA: TGTGCCAGCAGTTACCGGGGACAGGGGCCCGATCATCTGGGCTATGGCTACACCTTC.

The chain has TRBV10-3 and TRBJ2-7; possibly TRBD1 for D (6 bases). Trimming left V 5 bases short and J 2 bases short, with 13 bases between. Germline V lookup: CDR1 ENHRY, CDR2 SYGVKD. CDR3 size: 14 residues. CDR3 in DNA: TGTGCCATCAGTCGACAGGCGACTACCTACGAGCAGTACTTC. Amino acids: CAISRQATTYEQYF.

The J gene is TRBJ1-1, the V gene TRBV25-1; D not resolved. Germline V CDR1 and CDR2: MGHDK, SYGVNS. CDR3 length: 15 amino acids. Trimming cost V 2 bases and J 8 bases, with 18 bases left between them. CDR3 residues: CASSENGRPGSEAFF. In DNA form, the CDR3 reads TGTGCCAGCAGTGAAAACGGCCGACCCGGCTCCGAAGCTTTCTTT.

The V and J genes are TRBV7-2 and TRBJ2-5; 7 nucleotides line up with TRBD2. Germline V CDR1 and CDR2: SGHTA, FQGNSA. J gave up 2 bases and V 1 base, and 4 bases lay outside the gene matches. The CDR3 sequence is 15 residues long. The CDR3 loop is CASSLGPGLQETQYF. The CDR3 DNA is TGTGCCAGCAGCTTAGGTCCGGGACTACAAGAGACCCAGTACTTC.

The gene calls are TRBV21-1 and TRBJ2-3; the table's D call, TRBD1, was not checked against the DNA. TRBV21-1 is deemed a pseudogene. CDR3 length: 17 residues. CDR3 sequence reads: CASSKDGDRYLADTQYF. In DNA, the CDR3 is TGTGCCAGCAGCAAAGACGGGGACAGATATCTGGCAGATACGCAGTATTTT.

The chain joins TRBV19 to TRBJ1-5; TRBD1 is a possible D gene (6 bases). This CDR3 has 15 amino acids. The V gene's germline CDR1 is LNHDA and CDR2 SQIVND (reference sequence). V lost 3 bases and J 6 bases, leaving 15 bases between the germline ends. The DNA for the CDR3 is TGTGCCAGTAGTATTGCAGCAGGGGTGGGTCAGCCCCAGCATTTT. It yields the protein CASSIAAGVGQPQHF.

This clone has just one count. The chain has TRBV30 and TRBJ2-1; TRBD1 or TRBD2 may be the D gene (5 bases each). CDR3 length equals 13 residues. CDR1 and CDR2 (germline): GTSNPN, SVGIG (reference sequence). V lost 3 bases and J 6 bases, leaving 12 bases between the germline ends. CDR3 sequence (DNA): TGTGCCTGGAGCTGGGACGCAGGCAATGAGCAGTTCTTC. Protein product: CAWSWDAGNEQFF.

The gene calls are TRBV7-9 and TRBJ1-2, with TRBD1 matching 7 bases. The CDR3 is made up of 14 amino acids. The V gene end was trimmed by 2 bases and the J gene end by 2 bases; junction bases not matched to a gene: 2. Germline loops: CDR1 SEHNR, CDR2 FQNEAQ (reference sequence). The CDR3 coding sequence is TGTGCCAGCAGCTTATTGGACAGGAACTATGGCTACACCTTC. This encodes CASSLLDRNYGYTF. The full variable domain, its missing parts supplied by reference TRBV7-9 and TRBJ1-2, is DTGVSQNPRHKITKRGQNVTFRCDPISEHNRLYWYRQTLGQGPEFLTYFQNEAQLEKSRLLSDRFSAERPKGSFSTLEIQRTEQGDSAMYLCASSLLDRNYGYTFGSGTRLTVV.

The chain has TRBV7-9 and TRBJ2-1, with 10 bases fitting TRBD2. There are 15 residues in the CDR3. From germline, CDR1 is SEHNR and CDR2 FQNEAQ (reference sequence). V dropped 5 bases and J dropped 6; count of bases not matched to a gene: 7. The DNA for the CDR3 is TGTGCCAGCAGCCTAAGGGCTAGCGGGAGCAATGAGCAGTTCTTC. This gives the protein CASSLRASGSNEQFF. The full variable domain, with the rest looked up from reference TRBV7-9 and TRBJ2-1, is DTGVSQNPRHKITKRGQNVTFRCDPISEHNRLYWYRQTLGQGPEFLTYFQNEAQLEKSRLLSDRFSAERPKGSFSTLEIQRTEQGDSAMYLCASSLRASGSNEQFFGPGTRLTVL.

The chain couples TRBV7-8 to TRBJ2-1; the match to TRBD2 covers 9 bases. Germline V gene sequence: CDR1 SGHVS, CDR2 FQNEAQ. V gave up 2 bases and J gave up 9 bases; unmatched junction bases: 2. The CDR3 contains 13 residues. The DNA of the CDR3 is TGTGCCAGCAGCTTATCTAGCGGGGCTGAGCAGTTCTTC. Its translation is CASSLSSGAEQFF.

This chain connects TRBV5-1 to TRBJ1-2, with 9 bases that match TRBD1. This CDR3 has 14 amino acids. CDR1 is SGHRS and CDR2 is YFSETQ in the germline V gene. V lost 4 bases and J lost 4; bases outside the gene matches: 5. The CDR3 DNA reads TGCGCCAGCAGCACAGGGGGCCGAGTCTATGGCTACACCTTC. Its protein is CASSTGGRVYGYTF.

The chain has TRBV30 and TRBJ1-2; D is unclear. CDR3 length equals 14 residues. The germline V gene has CDR1 GTSNPN and CDR2 SVGIG (reference sequence). The germline V and J ends were trimmed by 0 bases and 5 bases, with 13 bases remaining between them. The CDR3 DNA sequence: TGTGCCTGGAGTGTAGGGTCAGGTGTTTATGGCTACACCTTC. This translates into CAWSVGSGVYGYTF. The full variable domain, with the rest looked up from reference TRBV30 and TRBJ1-2, is SQTIHQWPATLVQPVGSPLSLECTVEGTSNPNLYWYRQAAGRGLQLLFYSVGIGQISSEVPQNLSASRPQDRQFILSSKKLLLSDSGFYLCAWSVGSGVYGYTFGSGTRLTVV.

The chain combines TRBV9 with TRBJ1-6; D is perhaps TRBD1 (6 bases). Trimming took off 0 bases at V and 3 bases at J, with 7 bases between the two ends. The CDR3 is made up of 15 amino acids. From germline, CDR1 is SGDLS and CDR2 YYNGEE. The CDR3 region has the DNA TGTGCCAGCAGCGTAGAGGGGGACTATAATTCACCCCTCCACTTT. It codes for CASSVEGDYNSPLHF.

This clone appeared a few times. The chain is built from TRBV7-2 and TRBJ1-3; D gene uncertain. The germline V gene encodes CDR1 SGHTA and CDR2 FQGNSA. Trimming shortened V by 5 bases and J by 0 bases, and 14 bases separated the two germline ends. This CDR3 region has 16 residues. CDR3 in amino acids: CASSEPRRPSGNTIYF. The CDR3 nucleotides read TGTGCCAGCAGCGAACCGCGACGGCCCTCTGGAAACACCATATATTTT.